The 3 T cell receptor beta chains given below trace back to one sample, sequenced in a study of technical replicates of blood from a handful of donors. The repertoire was sequenced with immunoSEQ multiplex PCR; TCRdb's copy has only in-frame clones and lacks some. The repertoire consists of fewer than 70,000 clones, with roughly 86% occurring once and the leading ten covering over 5.5%. Sequenced sample: PBMCs. These receptors were taken from a human donor in good health. Some clones in this sample may be carry-over from other donors' samples.

The CDR3 DNA is TGTGCCAGCAGTTACTCGGCACAGGGGACGTATGAGCAGTTCTTC. Protein product: CASSYSAQGTYEQFF. The rearrangement uses TRBV6-5 and TRBJ2-1; TRBD1 matches at 7 bases. The J segment lost 8 bases and the V segment lost 0 bases, leaving 7 bases of the junction unmatched. Germline V gene data show CDR1 as MNHEY and CDR2 as SVGAGI. The CDR3 has 15 amino acids.

This rearrangement joins TRBV14 to TRBJ2-7, with 9 bases identical to TRBD1. J lost 3 bases, V lost 4 bases, and 22 bases had no gene match. The CDR3 is 20 residues long. Per the germline V gene, CDR1 is SGHDN and CDR2 is FVKESK. In DNA form, the CDR3 reads TGTGCCAGCAGCCGGCGTTCCGGGACAGGGTTTGTGACGGTCATCTACGAGCAGTACTTC. This encodes CASSRRSGTGFVTVIYEQYF.

The rearrangement uses TRBV4-1 and TRBJ1-6; D gene unclear. This CDR3 contains 15 residues. Looked up from germline, CDR1 is MGHRA and CDR2 is YSYEKL. Trimming stripped 3 bases from V and 7 bases from J, with 13 bases between. The CDR3 nucleotides are TGCGCCAGCAGCCACTTATTGACACAAAATTCACCCCTCCACTTT. It codes for CASSHLLTQNSPLHF.